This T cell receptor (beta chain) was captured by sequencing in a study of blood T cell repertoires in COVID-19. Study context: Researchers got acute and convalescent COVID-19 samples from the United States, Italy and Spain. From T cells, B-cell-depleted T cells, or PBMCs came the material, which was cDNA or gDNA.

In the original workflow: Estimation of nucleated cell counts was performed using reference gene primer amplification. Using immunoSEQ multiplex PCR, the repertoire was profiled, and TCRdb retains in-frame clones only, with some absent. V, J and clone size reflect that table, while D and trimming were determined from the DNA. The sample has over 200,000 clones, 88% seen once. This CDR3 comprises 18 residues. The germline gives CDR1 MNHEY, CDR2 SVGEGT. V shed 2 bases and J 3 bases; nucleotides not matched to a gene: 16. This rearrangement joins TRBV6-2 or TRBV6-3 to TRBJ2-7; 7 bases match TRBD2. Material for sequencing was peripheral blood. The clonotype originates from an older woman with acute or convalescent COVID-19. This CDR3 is CASSYDPQLARDVYEQYF. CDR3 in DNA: TGTGCCAGCAGTTACGACCCTCAACTAGCGCGCGACGTCTACGAGCAGTACTTC.